The source of this T cell receptor (beta chain) is a study of T cell responses to AZD1222 COVID-19 vaccine. This CDR3 is built from 14 residues. Trimming took 3 bases from V and 5 from J, leaving 10 bases between them. Germline V CDR1 and CDR2: SNHLY, FYNNEI. TCRdb's table, derived via immunoSEQ multiplex PCR, lists solely in-frame clones and lacks some. Found here are some 84,000 clones, 75% to 90% of them singletons; the top ten hold 15% to 20%. J is TRBJ2-2 and V is TRBV2; D is unresolved. This TCR was recovered from an adult in good health. Sample: peripheral blood, taken on day 0 of AZD1222 vaccination. The CDR3 loop is CASSDRVATGELFF. CDR3 nucleotide sequence: TGTGCCAGCAGTGATCGGGTGGCTACCGGGGAGCTGTTTTTT.